The sequence of this TCR beta chain was determined in a study of T-cell memory formation after mild COVID-19. As for the study in general: Largely, the TCR clusters proved donor specific. Points from the study as a whole: Contracting CD4+ clones were located mainly in CM and EM, and CD8+ clones in EMRA.

Constant-segment primers served in 5'RACE that generated TCR alpha and TCR beta cDNA libraries bearing sample barcodes and UMIs. MiXCR, run by TCRdb on the 5' RACE reads, gives a single entry per CDR3 protein. The table lists nearly 350,000 distinct CDR3 sequences, under 15% of them singletons, with about 20% in the top ten. Germline CDR1 MNHEY, CDR2 SMNVEV (reference sequence). The CDR3 has 16 amino acids. V was trimmed by 4 bases and J by 0 bases, leaving 13 bases between them. In its sample, this clonotype was seen a few times. Its antigen is undetermined. The chain joins TRBV27 to TRBJ1-5; D unclear. The source material was PBMCs or a T cell subset sorted from them (not recorded which). The clonotype was recovered from a man in his late teens or twenties who had mild COVID-19 (a few samples of this study predate the infection). Cell type and time point are not known. CDR3 DNA: TGTGCCAGCAGTTCGATTTACACGGATAGCAATCAGCCCCAGCATTTT. The encoded protein is CASSSIYTDSNQPQHF.